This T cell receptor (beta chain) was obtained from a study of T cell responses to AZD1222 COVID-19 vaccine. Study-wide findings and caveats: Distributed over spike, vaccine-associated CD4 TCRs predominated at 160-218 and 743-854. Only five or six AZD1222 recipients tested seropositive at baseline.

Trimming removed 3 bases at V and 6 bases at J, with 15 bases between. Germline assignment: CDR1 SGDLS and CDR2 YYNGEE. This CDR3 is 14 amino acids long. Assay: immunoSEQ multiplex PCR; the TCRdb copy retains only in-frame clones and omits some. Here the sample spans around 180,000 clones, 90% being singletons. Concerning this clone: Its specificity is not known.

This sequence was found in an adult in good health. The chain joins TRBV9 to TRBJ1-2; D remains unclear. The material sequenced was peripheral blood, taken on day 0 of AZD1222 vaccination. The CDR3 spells CASSGYSLYDGYTF. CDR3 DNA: TGTGCCAGCAGCGGCTATTCCCTCTACGATGGCTACACCTTC.